This T cell receptor (beta chain) was observed in a study of control samples from healthy donors and cancer patients. Measured with immunoSEQ multiplex PCR; TCRdb has only the in-frame clones, and not every one. The table lists around 150,000 clones, 90% to 95% of them singletons. In its sample, this clone was seen a few times. From germline, CDR1 is MGHRA and CDR2 YSYEKL. The CDR3 totals 14 residues. Trimming removed 1 base at V and 2 bases at J, with 6 bases between. The receptor's source is a woman aged 40 to 50 in good health. The chain links TRBV4-1 to TRBJ1-5; the D is unclear. Sequenced material: blood. Here the CDR3 reads CASSQAWGNQPQHF. In nucleotides, the CDR3 is TGCGCCAGCAGCCAAGCCTGGGGCAATCAGCCCCAGCATTTT.